This T cell receptor (beta chain) appears in the sequencing data of a study of cytomegalovirus exposure and HLA in healthy donors. Study-level points and caveats: It was taken for granted in presence/absence analyses that sequencing depth across donors was roughly uniform. Later on, a genetic analysis was performed. It linked a missense variant in DCLRE1C with V- and J-gene trimming of TCR beta. Upon later analysis, HLA-associated TCR beta chains proved more clonally expanded than other, equally common chains.

On this clone itself: What it binds is unknown.

60 Vbeta and 13 Jbeta primers were used in PCR. Measured with immunoSEQ multiplex PCR; TCRdb has only the in-frame clones, and not every one. The table includes 150,000 to 200,000 clones, about four fifths detected once. In germline, CDR1 is MNHEY, CDR2 SMNVEV (reference sequence). The J segment lost 0 bases and the V segment lost 6 bases, leaving 5 bases of the junction unmatched. The CDR3 contains 15 residues. The sequence came from a woman in her forties or fifties in good health and CMV-seropositive. The chain is built from TRBV27 and TRBJ1-5; 7 bases fit TRBD1. The sequencing input was PBMCs. The CDR3: CASSPGQYSNQPQHF. The CDR3, as DNA: TGTGCCAGCAGCCCGGGACAGTATAGCAATCAGCCCCAGCATTTT.